The clone carrying this T cell receptor beta chain occurred a few times. Its specificity is unknown. Other DNA variants within this sample encode the same CDR3. The entry originates in a study of T cell responses to AZD1222 COVID-19 vaccine. Whole-study results and caveats: White British ancestry dominated among donors, who included more females, and clonal diversity was possibly underestimated. After two AZD1222 doses, spike-specific TCR breadth and depth rose versus day 0. Repertoire samples came only from after the peak T cell response. Just a handful of AZD1222 recipients tested seropositive at baseline.

Clones were sequenced by immunoSEQ multiplex PCR, and TCRdb holds only the in-frame ones, with some missing. The table shows 180,000 or so clones, with 88% occurring only once. V lost 3 bases and J lost 2, with 7 bases in between. This CDR3 has 14 amino acids. Germline lookup yields CDR1 KGHSH and CDR2 LQKENI. The sequence was collected from an adult who received the AZD1222 COVID-19 vaccine. V usage is TRBV18 and J usage is TRBJ2-2; D is ambiguous. Material: peripheral blood, obtained 28 days after the second AZD1222 dose. This CDR3 reads CASSPPSNTGELFF. CDR3 sequence (DNA): TGTGCCAGCTCACCCCCAAGCAACACCGGGGAGCTGTTTTTT.